The 21 T cell receptor beta chains below come from one sample, sequenced in a study of blood T cell repertoires in COVID-19. Assay: immunoSEQ multiplex PCR; the TCRdb copy retains only in-frame clones and omits some. The repertoire includes 300,000 to 400,000 clones, around 87% of them detected once, and approximately 7.8% sits in the top ten. The sample taken for sequencing was peripheral blood. The receptors come from a woman aged 45-65 years who had recovered from COVID-19.

This clone appeared a single time. The CDR3 sequence: CASSHRGPNTEAFF. CDR3 DNA sequence: TGTGCCAGCAGCCACAGGGGTCCGAACACTGAAGCTTTCTTT. The chain has TRBV3-1 (or the pseudogene TRBV3-2) and TRBJ1-1; weak D call: TRBD1 (6 bases). The germline gives CDR1 LGHDT, CDR2 YNNKEL (reference sequence). The CDR3 length is 14 residues. V was cut by 3 bases and J by 1 base, with 9 bases left in between.

This chain joins TRBV3-1 (or the pseudogene TRBV3-2) and TRBJ2-7; D is possibly TRBD1 (6 bases). Germline lookup yields CDR1 LGHDT and CDR2 YNNKEL (reference sequence). Trimming took off 5 bases at V and 1 base at J, with 12 bases between the two ends. The CDR3 is 14 amino acids. The CDR3 sequence: CASSRGDISYEQYF. The CDR3 DNA reads TGTGCCAGCAGCAGAGGGGACATATCCTACGAGCAGTACTTC.

The chain has TRBV9 and TRBJ2-7, with D tentatively TRBD2 (7 bases). With 0 bases removed from V and 4 bases from J, the gap between germline ends came to 17 bases. This CDR3 is 16 amino acids long. Germline CDR1 SGDLS, CDR2 YYNGEE. CDR3 DNA sequence: TGTGCCAGCAGCGTAGTTCGGGGGGCGACCGATTACGAGCAGTACTTC. It encodes CASSVVRGATDYEQYF. Filled out from reference TRBV9 and TRBJ2-7, the complete variable domain reads DSGVTQTPKHLITATGQRVTLRCSPRSGDLSVYWYQQSLDQGLQFLIQYYNGEERAKGNILERFSAQQFPDLHSELNLSSLELGDSALYFCASSVVRGATDYEQYFGPGTRLTVT.

The V call is TRBV4-2, the J call TRBJ2-1, with a tentative D call TRBD2 (5 bases). Germline V lookup: CDR1 LGHNA, CDR2 YNFKEQ. CDR3 length equals 17 residues. V lost 1 base and J 0 bases, leaving 13 bases between the germline ends. The CDR3 sequence is CASSQARGGSSYNEQFF. In nucleotides, the CDR3 is TGTGCCAGCAGCCAAGCTAGAGGAGGCAGCTCCTACAATGAGCAGTTCTTC.

The chain has TRBV4-1 and TRBJ2-3; 9 bases align to TRBD2. CDR1 and CDR2 (germline): MGHRA, YSYEKL. V trimming: 2 bases; J trimming: 2 bases; junction bases outside the gene matches: 8. CDR3 size: 17 residues. The CDR3 sequence: CASSQKPGLAYTDTQYF. The CDR3 coding sequence is TGCGCCAGCAGCCAAAAACCGGGACTAGCTTACACAGATACGCAGTATTTT.

The V call is TRBV3-1 (or the pseudogene TRBV3-2), the J call TRBJ1-2; D is perhaps TRBD1 (5 bases). The germline V and J ends were trimmed by 7 bases and 3 bases, with 15 bases remaining between them. The CDR3 totals 14 residues. Germline CDR1 is LGHDT and CDR2 is YNNKEL (reference sequence). The CDR3 here is CASNSGGGDYGYTF. In nucleotides, the CDR3 is TGTGCCAGCAACTCTGGGGGGGGAGACTATGGCTACACCTTC.

The chain couples TRBV7-2 to TRBJ2-7, with TRBD1 matching over 10 bases. V gave up 3 bases and J gave up 1 base; unmatched junction bases: 9. This CDR3 has 17 residues. CDR1 is SGHTA, CDR2 FQGNSA, per germline. CDR3 DNA sequence: TGTGCCAGCAGCTTTCCCCGGACAGGGGGAACATCCTACGAGCAGTACTTC. This gives the protein CASSFPRTGGTSYEQYF.

The rearrangement links TRBV6-5 to TRBJ2-7, with 7 bases identical to TRBD2. There are 16 residues in the CDR3. CDR1 MNHEY and CDR2 SVGAGI come from the germline V gene. V was clipped by 0 bases and J by 1 base; unmatched bases: 6. CDR3 region: CASSYSGGGPSYEQYF. In DNA, the CDR3 is TGTGCCAGCAGTTACTCCGGCGGGGGACCTTCCTACGAGCAGTACTTC.

This chain uses TRBV5-6 with TRBJ2-3; 8 bases are shared with TRBD1. Trimming removed 0 bases from V and 2 bases from J; junction bases left unmatched: 5. Germline V gene lookup returns CDR1 SGHDT and CDR2 YYEEEE. The CDR3 consists of 16 residues. CDR3 sequence (DNA): TGTGCCAGCAGCTTGGCAGGGGGCGCTTCCACAGATACGCAGTATTTT. Translation gives CASSLAGGASTDTQYF.

Worth noting for this clone: The same CDR3 also results from other DNA sequences found in this sample. The rearrangement links TRBV11-3 to TRBJ2-5; unclear D gene. CDR3 length: 13 residues. V was cut by 1 base and J by 2 bases, with 5 bases left in between. CDR1 SGHNT and CDR2 YENEEA come from the germline V gene. This CDR3 reads CASSLGRQETQYF. CDR3 bases: TGTGCCAGCAGCTTAGGCAGACAAGAGACCCAGTACTTC.

V usage is TRBV5-1 and J usage is TRBJ2-1; D might be TRBD1 (5 bases). V gave up 7 bases and J gave up 0 bases, with 20 bases separating them. The CDR3 is 17 amino acids. Germline CDR1 reads SGHRS; CDR2 reads YFSETQ. In DNA, the CDR3 is TGCGCCAGCCGTAAAAGACAGAGTACGGACTCCTACAATGAGCAGTTCTTC. This translates into CASRKRQSTDSYNEQFF.

This chain uses TRBV19 with TRBJ1-1, with D uncertain. CDR1 LNHDA and CDR2 SQIVND come from the germline V gene (reference sequence). V lost 1 base and J 1 base, leaving 13 bases between the germline ends. CDR3 length equals 16 residues. CDR3 amino acids: CASSIGERQANTEAFF. DNA of the CDR3: TGTGCCAGTAGTATAGGAGAGCGGCAGGCGAACACTGAAGCTTTCTTT.

The V and J genes are TRBV28 and TRBJ2-1; 9 positions match TRBD2. Unmatched junction bases numbered 12, after V lost 7 bases and J lost 2 bases. The CDR3 length is 17 residues. Germline V lookup: CDR1 MDHEN, CDR2 SYDVKM. CDR3 bases: TGTGCCAGCACCCCAAAGAGAGCGGGGGGACCCTACAATGAGCAGTTCTTC. Protein: CASTPKRAGGPYNEQFF.

This chain connects TRBV6-1 to TRBJ1-2, with 12 bases identical to TRBD1. Germline V lookup: CDR1 MNHNS, CDR2 SASEGT. V was pared by 5 bases and J by 13 bases, with 8 bases of the junction left unmatched. The CDR3 runs to 13 residues. The CDR3 DNA reads as TGTGCCAGCAGTCCGCGGGACAGGGGGCCTTCCACCTTC. Translating it yields CASSPRDRGPSTF.

This clone came up a few times. This chain links TRBV28 with TRBJ1-6, with a possible D match to TRBD1 (5 bases). The germline V and J ends were trimmed by 3 bases and 4 bases, with 7 bases remaining between them. Germline CDR1 reads MDHEN; CDR2 reads SYDVKM. The CDR3 spans 14 residues. Here the CDR3 DNA reads TGTGCCAGCAGTTTGCAGGGATATAATTCACCCCTCCACTTT. Its translation: CASSLQGYNSPLHF.

The chain links TRBV5-4 to TRBJ2-1, with D perhaps matching TRBD2 (6 bases). V was trimmed by 4 bases and J by 7 bases, leaving 15 bases between them. From germline, CDR1 is SGHNT and CDR2 YYREEE (reference sequence). The CDR3 is 14 residues long. The CDR3 sequence is CASSPDYVGNEQFF. Here the CDR3 DNA reads TGTGCCAGCAGCCCGGACTACGTGGGTAATGAGCAGTTCTTC.

This sequence joins TRBV5-1 and TRBJ1-1; no firm D call. This CDR3 has 13 amino acids. The V and J ends lost 7 bases and 2 bases respectively, with 12 bases between them. The germline gives CDR1 SGHRS, CDR2 YFSETQ. CDR3 in amino acids: CASAQQSNTEAFF. As DNA, the CDR3 is TGCGCCAGCGCTCAACAGAGCAACACTGAAGCTTTCTTT.

The V call is TRBV18, the J call TRBJ2-1; TRBD2 aligns across 15 bases. The CDR3 runs to 18 residues. With 0 bases clipped from V and 2 bases from J, the junction kept 2 bases outside the gene matches. Germline V gene sequence: CDR1 KGHSH, CDR2 LQKENI. CDR3 nucleotide sequence: TGTGCCAGCTCACCACCGGGACTAGCGGGAGGACCCTACAATGAGCAGTTCTTC. This codes for CASSPPGLAGGPYNEQFF.

This clone was seen a few times. This chain links TRBV19 with TRBJ1-5, with 8 bases matching TRBD1. Germline CDR1 and CDR2: LNHDA and SQIVND (reference sequence). V trimming: 8 bases; J trimming: 5 bases; junction bases outside the gene matches: 5. The CDR3 is 13 amino acids. The DNA of the CDR3 is TGTGCCAGTGTCGGACAGGGTTATCAGCCCCAGCATTTT. Protein: CASVGQGYQPQHF. Full variable domain (rest looked up from reference TRBV19 and TRBJ1-5): DGGITQSPKYLFRKEGQNVTLSCEQNLNHDAMYWYRQDPGQGLRLIYYSQIVNDFQKGDIAEGYSVSREKKESFPLTVTSAQKNPTAFYLCASVGQGYQPQHFGDGTRLSIL.

The rearrangement uses TRBV10-3 and TRBJ2-5; 7 bases agree with TRBD2. This CDR3 region has 16 residues. Germline-derived CDR1 and CDR2 are ENHRY and SYGVKD. The V and J ends lost 3 bases and 1 base, in that order; junction bases with no gene match: 8. The CDR3 nucleotides read TGTGCCATCAGTGAATGGGCGGGAGCTGGCCAAGAGACCCAGTACTTC. This gives the protein CAISEWAGAGQETQYF.

For the CDR3, the DNA is TGTGCCAGCAGCCCCGGGACTAGCGGTGGTGAGCAGTTCTTC. This translates into CASSPGTSGGEQFF. The rearrangement uses TRBV5-4 and TRBJ2-1; the match to TRBD2 covers 11 bases. The germline CDR1 and CDR2 sequences are SGHNT and YYREEE (reference sequence). The CDR3 has 14 residues. The trim removed 4 bases at V and 9 bases at J, leaving 6 bases unmatched.